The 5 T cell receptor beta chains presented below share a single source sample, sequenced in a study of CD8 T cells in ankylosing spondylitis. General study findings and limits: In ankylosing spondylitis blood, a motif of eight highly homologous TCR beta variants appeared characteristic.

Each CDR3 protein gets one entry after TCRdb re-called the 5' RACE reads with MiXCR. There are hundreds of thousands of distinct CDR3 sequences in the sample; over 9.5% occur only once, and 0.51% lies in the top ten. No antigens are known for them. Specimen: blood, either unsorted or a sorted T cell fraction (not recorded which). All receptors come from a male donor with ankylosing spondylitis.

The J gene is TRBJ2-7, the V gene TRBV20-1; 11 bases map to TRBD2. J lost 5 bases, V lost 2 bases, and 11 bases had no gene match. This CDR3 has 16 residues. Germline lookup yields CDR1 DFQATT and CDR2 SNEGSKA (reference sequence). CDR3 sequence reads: CSARKLRLAGSHEQYF. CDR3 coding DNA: TGCAGTGCTAGAAAACTTAGACTAGCGGGAAGCCACGAGCAGTACTTC.

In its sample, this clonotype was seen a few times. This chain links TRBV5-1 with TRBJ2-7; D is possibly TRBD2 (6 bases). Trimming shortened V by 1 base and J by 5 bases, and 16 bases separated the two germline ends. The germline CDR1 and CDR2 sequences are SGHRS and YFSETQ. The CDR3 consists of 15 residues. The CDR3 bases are TGCGCCAGCAGCTTGATGGTCGGGAGCAGTGACGAGCAGTACTTC. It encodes CASSLMVGSSDEQYF.

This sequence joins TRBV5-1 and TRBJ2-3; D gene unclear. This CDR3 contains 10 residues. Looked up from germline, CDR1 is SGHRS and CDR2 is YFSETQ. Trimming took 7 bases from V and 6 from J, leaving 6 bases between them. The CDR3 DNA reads TGCGCCAGCCTCAATGATACGCAGTATTTT. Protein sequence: CASLNDTQYF.

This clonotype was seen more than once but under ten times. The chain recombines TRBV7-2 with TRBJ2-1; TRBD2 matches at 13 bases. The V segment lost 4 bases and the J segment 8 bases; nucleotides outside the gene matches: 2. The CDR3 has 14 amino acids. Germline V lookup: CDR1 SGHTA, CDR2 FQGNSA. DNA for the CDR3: TGTGCCAGCAGCTCGGGACTAGCGGGGTATGAGCAGTTCTTC. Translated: CASSSGLAGYEQFF.

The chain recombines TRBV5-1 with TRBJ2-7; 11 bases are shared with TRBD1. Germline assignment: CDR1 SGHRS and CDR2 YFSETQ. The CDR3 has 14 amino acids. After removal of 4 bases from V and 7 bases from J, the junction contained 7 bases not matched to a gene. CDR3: CASSTGTGGREQYF. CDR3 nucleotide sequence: TGCGCCAGCAGCACCGGGACAGGGGGACGAGAGCAGTACTTC.